This T cell receptor beta chain was identified in a study of blood T cell repertoires in COVID-19. For the study at large: Sources were T cells, B-cell-depleted T cells, or PBMCs; the material itself was cDNA or gDNA.

CDR3 length: 17 residues. Germline V gives CDR1 MGHRA, CDR2 YSYEKL. V was trimmed by 0 bases and J by 3 bases, leaving 17 bases between them. Methods used by the authors: Using reference gene primer amplification, nucleated cell counts were estimated. Generated by immunoSEQ multiplex PCR, the TCRdb table keeps only in-frame clones and is missing some. V, J and clone size are taken as reported in that table, and D and trimming were inferred from the DNA itself. The sample lists some 130,000 clones, roughly 80% occurring once. Sequencing was done on a sample of peripheral blood. This chain uses TRBV4-1 with TRBJ1-1; tentatively, D is TRBD1 (5 bases). This sequence was found in a man in his sixties or seventies with acute or convalescent COVID-19. The CDR3 sequence: CASSQEGFRGLDTEAFF. In DNA, the CDR3 is TGCGCCAGCAGCCAAGAAGGCTTTAGGGGTTTGGACACTGAAGCTTTCTTT.